A single sample is the source of the 8 T cell receptor beta chains below, sequenced in a study of OX40 agonist ivuxolimab in advanced cancers. TCRdb's table, derived via immunoSEQ multiplex PCR, lists solely in-frame clones and lacks some. This sample has about 64,000 clones, with more than 85% found just once. This specimen was CD4+ or CD8+ T cells sorted from blood, taken in a trial of the OX40 agonist ivuxolimab. The receptors originated from an adult with an advanced solid tumor such as melanoma, head and neck, liver or kidney cancer.

The chain combines TRBV5-6 with TRBJ1-2, with 7 bases matching TRBD1. Trimming took 4 bases from V and 2 from J; bases not matched to a gene: 2. The CDR3 extends over 13 amino acids. Germline V lookup: CDR1 SGHDT, CDR2 YYEEEE. Written as DNA, the CDR3 is TGTGCCAGCAGCCTGGGACAGAACTATGGCTACACCTTC. It is translated as CASSLGQNYGYTF.

The CDR3 protein is CASSLPGLAVPSSYEQYF. As DNA, the CDR3 is TGTGCCAGCAGTTTACCGGGACTAGCGGTACCAAGCTCCTACGAGCAGTACTTC. The chain joins TRBV28 to TRBJ2-7, with 11 bases that match TRBD2. Trimming cost V 2 bases and J 0 bases; bases outside gene matches: 9. The CDR3 sequence is 18 residues long. CDR1 and CDR2 (germline): MDHEN, SYDVKM.

The chain is built from TRBV11-2 and TRBJ2-7; 7 nucleotides line up with TRBD1. In germline, CDR1 is SGHAT, CDR2 FQNNGV. The CDR3 has 17 amino acids. V was pared by 2 bases and J by 2 bases, with 12 bases of the junction left unmatched. CDR3 residues: CASSLHTLRGRPYEQYF. Written as DNA, the CDR3 is TGTGCCAGCAGCTTACATACCCTCAGGGGGAGACCCTACGAGCAGTACTTC.

The rearrangement uses TRBV27 and TRBJ2-7, with 7 bases that match TRBD1. The CDR3 is 18 amino acids. Germline V gives CDR1 MNHEY, CDR2 SMNVEV (reference sequence). The junction had 15 bases not matched to a gene; V was cut back by 1 base and J by 3 bases. The CDR3: CASSLFWGFGTEVYEQYF. CDR3 DNA sequence: TGTGCCAGCAGTTTATTTTGGGGTTTCGGGACAGAGGTCTACGAGCAGTACTTC.

This chain uses TRBV7-6 with TRBJ1-2, with TRBD1 matching over 8 bases. V lost 4 bases, J lost 5 bases, and 12 bases stayed unmatched. Germline V lookup: CDR1 SGHVS, CDR2 FNYEAQ. The CDR3 spans 16 residues. CDR3 amino acids: CASSSGDRTSSYGYTF. Written as DNA, the CDR3 is TGTGCCAGCAGCTCCGGGGACAGGACCTCGTCTTATGGCTACACCTTC. Complete variable domain (other parts from reference TRBV7-6 and TRBJ1-2): GAGVSQSPRYKVTKRGQDVALRCDPISGHVSLYWYRQALGQGPEFLTYFNYEAQQDKSGLPNDRFSAERPEGSISTLTIQRTEQRDSAMYRCASSSGDRTSSYGYTFGSGTRLTVV.

V is TRBV9 and J is TRBJ2-5, with TRBD2 matching over 10 bases. TRBJ2-7 matches the DNA end more closely, so the J call is doubtful. Per the germline V gene, CDR1 is SGDLS and CDR2 is YYNGEE. This CDR3 comprises 15 residues. The CDR3: CASSEGPSGSYEQYF. The CDR3 bases are TGTGCCAGCAGCGAGGGCCCTAGCGGGAGCTACGAGCAGTACTTC.

This clone was seen a handful of times. The chain carries TRBV10-3 and TRBJ2-5; possibly TRBD1 or TRBD2 for D (6 bases each). Germline V gene data show CDR1 as ENHRY and CDR2 as SYGVKD. CDR3 length: 15 amino acids. Trimming removed 2 bases at V and 0 bases at J, with 10 bases between. The CDR3 DNA is TGTGCCATCAGTGAGAGGGGGGACCACCAAGAGACCCAGTACTTC. Its protein is CAISERGDHQETQYF.

The chain is built from TRBV27 and TRBJ1-1; weak D call: TRBD1 (6 bases). The germline V and J ends were trimmed by 7 bases and 3 bases, with 21 bases remaining between them. The CDR3 sequence is 16 residues long. Germline V gene sequence: CDR1 MNHEY, CDR2 SMNVEV (reference sequence). CDR3 DNA sequence: TGTGCCAGCACCCCGGGGGCAGGGATCTTCGACACTGAAGCTTTCTTT. Residues: CASTPGAGIFDTEAFF.